This T cell receptor beta chain stems from a study of cytomegalovirus exposure and HLA in healthy donors. Overall study findings and caveats: Rarity characterized most TCR sequences, yet some public TCRs appeared in many donors. According to a later analysis, donors in an Asian-associated ancestry cluster reportedly had fewer N-insertions than the roughly 670-donor mean.

The PCR contained 60 Vbeta and 13 Jbeta primers. The method was immunoSEQ multiplex PCR; TCRdb's version includes in-frame clones alone and lacks a portion of them. Among about 230,000 clones listed, approximately 82% were seen once. As regards this clone: As yet, its antigen is unknown.

The CDR3 sequence is 14 residues long. The ends were cut back, 2 bases at V and 1 base at J, with 6 bases in the middle. Germline V gene sequence: CDR1 LGHNT, CDR2 FRNRAP. The sample consisted of PBMCs. The chain recombines TRBV12-5 with TRBJ2-1; weak D call: TRBD1 (5 bases). The receptor comes from a woman aged 40 to 55 in good health and CMV-seronegative. DNA for the CDR3: TGTGCTAGTGGTTTGAGACAGTCCTACAATGAGCAGTTCTTC. The encoded protein is CASGLRQSYNEQFF. The full variable domain, rest sourced from reference TRBV12-5 and TRBJ2-1, is DARVTQTPRHKVTEMGQEVTMRCQPILGHNTVFWYRQTMMQGLELLAYFRNRAPLDDSGMPKDRFSAEMPDATLATLKIQPSEPRDSAVYFCASGLRQSYNEQFFGPGTRLTVL.